The 10 T cell receptor beta chains in this list originate from one sample, sequenced in a study of blood T cell repertoires in COVID-19. The method was immunoSEQ multiplex PCR; TCRdb's version includes in-frame clones alone and lacks a portion of them. The table includes about 250,000 clones, about nine tenths detected once. The sequencing sample was made of PBMCs or T cells enriched from blood (not recorded which). These receptors came from a woman between 45 and 65 years old who had recovered from COVID-19.

This clone was picked up a small number of times. The rearrangement joins TRBV6-5 to TRBJ1-1; tentative D call: TRBD1 (6 bases). The CDR3 totals 13 residues. The V gene's germline CDR1 is MNHEY and CDR2 SVGAGI. The ends were cut back, 6 bases at V and 8 bases at J, with 16 bases in the middle. DNA of the CDR3: TGTGCCAGCAGAAACCTACTAACAGGGGAAGCTTTCTTT. As protein: CASRNLLTGEAFF.

The genes are TRBV7-2 and TRBJ1-4; TRBD1 matches at 8 bases. This CDR3 has 15 residues. CDR1 is SGHTA and CDR2 is FQGNSA in the germline V gene. V was clipped by 0 bases and J by 6 bases; unmatched bases: 3. The CDR3 DNA reads TGTGCCAGCAGCTTAGCGGACAGGGATGATGAAAAACTGTTTTTT. It specifies CASSLADRDDEKLFF.

This clone was picked up a small number of times. The DNA of the CDR3 is TGTGCCAGCAGCTTAGCTGGCAGTTTTTTGGACGAGCAGTACTTC. This gives the protein CASSLAGSFLDEQYF. This chain joins TRBV7-9 and TRBJ2-7; D call uncertain. The V end lost 0 bases, the J end lost 5 bases, and 14 bases lay between the germline ends. CDR3 length: 15 amino acids. The germline V gene encodes CDR1 SEHNR and CDR2 FQNEAQ (reference sequence).

The rearrangement links TRBV4-2 to TRBJ1-4; no clear D. The CDR3 has 15 residues. The germline V and J ends were trimmed by 0 bases and 4 bases, with 9 bases remaining between them. Germline loops: CDR1 LGHNA, CDR2 YNFKEQ. The CDR3 spells CASSQEPALNEKLFF. DNA of the CDR3: TGTGCCAGCAGCCAAGAGCCAGCGCTTAATGAAAAACTGTTTTTT.

Note on this clone: The same CDR3 also results from other DNA sequences found in this sample. V usage is TRBV5-1 and J usage is TRBJ2-1; 10 bases line up with TRBD2. This CDR3 has 15 residues. From germline, CDR1 is SGHRS and CDR2 YFSETQ. V was clipped by 0 bases and J by 6 bases; unmatched bases: 3. The CDR3 DNA reads TGCGCCAGCAGCTTGGGTCTAGCGGGAGCCAATGAGCAGTTCTTC. As protein: CASSLGLAGANEQFF.

The V and J genes are TRBV7-6 and TRBJ2-7; tentatively, D is TRBD2 (5 bases). This CDR3 has 16 amino acids. The germline gives CDR1 SGHVS, CDR2 FNYEAQ. Trimming took off 5 bases at V and 1 base at J, with 18 bases between the two ends. The CDR3 here is CASSPVGSAVSYEQYF. The CDR3 nucleotides are TGTGCCAGCAGCCCGGTTGGGAGCGCTGTATCCTACGAGCAGTACTTC.

The V call is TRBV7-2, the J call TRBJ1-5; D not resolved. Trimming left V 2 bases short and J 2 bases short, with 10 bases between. This CDR3 region has 15 residues. Germline V gene lookup returns CDR1 SGHTA and CDR2 FQGNSA. The CDR3: CASSLRGEGNQPQHF. CDR3 nucleotide sequence: TGTGCCAGCAGCTTACGGGGTGAGGGCAATCAGCCCCAGCATTTT.

This clone was seen a single time. The V and J genes are TRBV5-1 and TRBJ2-3; no clear D gene. This CDR3 region has 15 residues. Trimming cost V 2 bases and J 5 bases, with 15 bases left between them. CDR1 SGHRS and CDR2 YFSETQ come from the germline V gene. The CDR3 spells CASSFLAPMGDTQYF. CDR3 bases: TGCGCCAGCAGCTTTTTAGCCCCCATGGGAGATACGCAGTATTTT.

The rearrangement links TRBV15 to TRBJ2-2; D call uncertain. There are 17 residues in the CDR3. V was clipped by 2 bases and J by 0 bases, with 13 bases between them. CDR1 and CDR2 from the germline V gene are LNHNV and YYDKDF (reference sequence). CDR3 loop: CATSRNYTVANTGELFF. In nucleotides, the CDR3 is TGTGCCACCAGCAGAAACTACACGGTGGCGAACACCGGGGAGCTGTTTTTT.

With regard to this clone: At one end the junction does not follow the germline gene, possibly because of a read error. In DNA, the CDR3 is TGTGCCAGCAGTTGGACAGGCACGGATCAACCCCAGCATTTT. Residues: CASSWTGTDQPQHF. The gene calls are TRBV2 and TRBJ1-5, with 7 positions matching TRBD1. The CDR3 is 14 amino acids. Germline V gives CDR1 SNHLY, CDR2 FYNNEI.